These 21 T cell receptor beta chains were sequenced from one sample in a study of OX40 agonist ivuxolimab in advanced cancers. Profiling relied on immunoSEQ multiplex PCR, and the TCRdb table lists in-frame clones only, not all of them. The sample lists fewer than 30,000 clones, 88% occurring once. Sequenced material: CD4+ or CD8+ T cells sorted from blood, taken in a trial of the OX40 agonist ivuxolimab. Receptor source: an adult with an advanced solid tumor such as melanoma, head and neck, liver or kidney cancer.

This rearrangement joins TRBV27 to TRBJ1-1, with TRBD1 matching 8 bases. The CDR3 extends over 13 amino acids. Germline loops: CDR1 MNHEY, CDR2 SMNVEV (reference sequence). The junction had 4 bases not matched to a gene; V was cut back by 6 bases and J by 4 bases. The chain's CDR3 is CASSQGASTEAFF. The CDR3 nucleotides are TGTGCCAGCAGCCAGGGGGCGTCCACTGAAGCTTTCTTT.

This chain uses TRBV27 with TRBJ1-5, with 7 bases lining up with TRBD1. Per germline, CDR1 MNHEY and CDR2 SMNVEV (reference sequence). With V trimmed by 5 bases and J by 0 bases, 10 bases remained unmatched. CDR3 size: 17 residues. CDR3 loop: CASSPHLRQGSNQPQHF. The CDR3 region has the DNA TGTGCCAGCAGTCCACACCTCAGACAGGGTAGCAATCAGCCCCAGCATTTT.

By sample share, this clone is large. This chain connects TRBV4-3 to TRBJ2-7; 8 bases are shared with TRBD2. With 0 bases clipped from V and 2 bases from J, the junction kept 3 bases outside the gene matches. The CDR3 contains 15 residues. CDR1 is LGHNA and CDR2 is YSLEER in the germline V gene. DNA for the CDR3: TGCGCCAGCAGCCAAGAAACGGGGGGGCCCTACGAGCAGTACTTC. It yields the protein CASSQETGGPYEQYF.

This clone is labeled medium-sized. The rearrangement joins TRBV6-4 to TRBJ2-2, with a possible D match to TRBD1 (6 bases). The CDR3 length is 16 residues. Germline CDR1 reads MRHNA; CDR2 reads SNTAGT. Trimming took off 0 bases at V and 4 bases at J, with 12 bases between the two ends. The CDR3 spells CASSDSGDISTGELFF. DNA of the CDR3: TGTGCCAGCAGTGACTCGGGGGACATCAGCACCGGGGAGCTGTTTTTT.

The chain uses TRBV28 and TRBJ2-5, with D perhaps TRBD1 (6 bases). The ends were cut back, 2 bases at V and 1 base at J, with 14 bases in the middle. The CDR3 extends over 16 amino acids. Per germline, CDR1 MDHEN and CDR2 SYDVKM. The CDR3 DNA reads TGTGCCAGCAGTTTAAACCCACTGGGGGCCCAAGAGACCCAGTACTTC. Translating gives CASSLNPLGAQETQYF. The full variable domain, with the rest looked up from reference TRBV28 and TRBJ2-5, is DVKVTQSSRYLVKRTGEKVFLECVQDMDHENMFWYRQDPGLGLRLIYFSYDVKMKEKGDIPEGYSVSREKKERFSLILESASTNQTSMYLCASSLNPLGAQETQYFGPGTRLLVL.

The chain uses TRBV30 and TRBJ2-3, with D unresolved. The CDR3 totals 13 residues. Germline loops: CDR1 GTSNPN, CDR2 SVGIG (reference sequence). Trimming removed 1 base from V and 4 bases from J, with 9 bases in between. This CDR3 is CAWSAIQADTQYF. CDR3 in DNA: TGTGCCTGGAGTGCGATTCAAGCAGATACGCAGTATTTT.

A single count supports this clone. The chain has TRBV6-5 and TRBJ2-5, with 8 bases lining up with TRBD2. J lost 5 bases, V lost 0 bases, and 5 bases had no gene match. Per the germline V gene, CDR1 is MNHEY and CDR2 is SVGAGI. This CDR3 comprises 15 residues. CDR3 region: CASSYSSGSVETQYF. The CDR3 nucleotides are TGTGCCAGCAGTTACTCAAGCGGGAGCGTGGAGACCCAGTACTTC.

This chain links TRBV4-2 with TRBJ2-7, with 15 nucleotides matching TRBD2. CDR1 and CDR2 (germline): LGHNA, YNFKEQ. J lost 2 bases, V lost 4 bases, and 9 bases had no gene match. The CDR3 is made up of 18 amino acids. The CDR3 nucleotides are TGTGCCAGCAGCCTCGGAGGGACTAGCGGGAGGCGGCCCTACGAGCAGTACTTC. Translation gives CASSLGGTSGRRPYEQYF.

The chain carries TRBV6-5 and TRBJ1-2; 7 bases are shared with TRBD1. The CDR3 is made up of 15 amino acids. Germline V CDR1 and CDR2: MNHEY, SVGAGI. The J segment lost 2 bases and the V segment lost 4 bases, leaving 7 bases of the junction unmatched. CDR3 nucleotides: TGTGCCAGCAGTTCGGAGTTGACAGGGAACTATGGCTACACCTTC. Amino acids: CASSSELTGNYGYTF.

The rearrangement links TRBV6-5 to TRBJ2-7; TRBD1 matches 10 bases. This CDR3 is built from 15 residues. Unmatched junction bases numbered 5, after V lost 3 bases and J lost 3 bases. The V gene's germline CDR1 is MNHEY and CDR2 SVGAGI. CDR3: CASSYATGGFYEQYF. In nucleotides, the CDR3 is TGTGCCAGCAGTTATGCGACAGGGGGCTTCTACGAGCAGTACTTC.

This chain connects TRBV29-1 to TRBJ2-1; 10 bases match TRBD1. The trim removed 4 bases at V and 7 bases at J, leaving 4 bases unmatched. The CDR3 covers 13 residues. The germline V gene has CDR1 SQVTM and CDR2 ANQGSEA. CDR3: CSVGQGAFNEQFF. Here the CDR3 DNA reads TGCAGCGTTGGACAGGGGGCGTTTAATGAGCAGTTCTTC.

This clone was seen once. The chain joins TRBV27 to TRBJ2-7, with D unresolved. The V end was cut by 0 bases, the J end by 0 bases, with 6 bases between. Germline loops: CDR1 MNHEY, CDR2 SMNVEV (reference sequence). The CDR3 extends over 14 amino acids. The CDR3 DNA sequence: TGTGCCAGCAGTTTATCGGATAGCTCCTACGAGCAGTACTTC. This sequence encodes CASSLSDSSYEQYF.

This clone was seen only once. The rearrangement uses TRBV6-1 and TRBJ1-5, with D tentatively TRBD1 (5 bases). V was clipped by 2 bases and J by 7 bases, with 15 bases between them. The CDR3 extends over 15 amino acids. CDR1 MNHNS and CDR2 SASEGT come from the germline V gene. The CDR3 region has the DNA TGTGCCAGCAGTGAAATCAGGGTGGTAACGCAGCCCCAGCATTTT. Its protein is CASSEIRVVTQPQHF.

This chain joins TRBV4-2 and TRBJ1-1; D gene uncertain. The CDR3 extends over 13 amino acids. V lost 1 base and J lost 10, with 13 bases in between. Germline lookup yields CDR1 LGHNA and CDR2 YNFKEQ. The CDR3 spells CASSQVLPTGAFF. In nucleotides, the CDR3 is TGTGCCAGCAGCCAAGTTCTCCCCACCGGAGCTTTCTTT.

The chain recombines TRBV5-1 with TRBJ2-7; no definite D call. Germline CDR1 reads SGHRS; CDR2 reads YFSETQ. This CDR3 comprises 14 residues. Trimming took 0 bases from V and 4 from J, leaving 11 bases between them. The CDR3 DNA is TGCGCCAGCAGCTTGGAGGGAACCAATTACGAGCAGTACTTC. Its protein product is CASSLEGTNYEQYF.

J is TRBJ2-7 and V is TRBV4-1; D is unresolved. CDR1 is MGHRA, CDR2 YSYEKL, per germline. CDR3 length: 14 amino acids. V dropped 3 bases and J dropped 0 bases, with 9 bases sitting between them. The CDR3 is CASSQGRLSYEQYF. CDR3 DNA: TGCGCCAGCAGCCAGGGAAGGCTCTCCTACGAGCAGTACTTC.

The chain joins TRBV28 to TRBJ2-1; D not certain. Per the germline V gene, CDR1 is MDHEN and CDR2 is SYDVKM. The V end lost 4 bases, the J end lost 4 bases, and 11 bases lay between the germline ends. The CDR3 totals 14 residues. Here the CDR3 reads CASSYDTSYNEQFF. CDR3 sequence (DNA): TGTGCCAGCAGTTATGACACGAGTTACAATGAGCAGTTCTTC.

As concerns this clone: The junction does not match germline at one end; this may be a read error. V and J are TRBV6-5 and TRBJ1-1, with D possibly matching TRBD1 (6 bases). There are 15 residues in the CDR3. In germline, CDR1 is MNHEY, CDR2 SVGAGI. CDR3 DNA: TGTGCCAGCAGCTACTCCGGGACACTTAACACTGAAGCTTTCTTT. This gives the protein CASSYSGTLNTEAFF.

Here the CDR3 reads CASSKRAGTSGGYEQYF. The CDR3 DNA reads TGTGCCAGCAGCAAAAGAGCCGGGACTAGCGGGGGGTACGAGCAGTACTTC. This chain links TRBV21-1 with TRBJ2-7; the table's D gene call, TRBD2, was not cross checked with the DNA. TRBV21-1 is listed as a pseudogene. This CDR3 spans 17 amino acids.

This chain links TRBV7-7 with TRBJ1-1; unclear D gene. The CDR3 runs 16 residues. From germline, CDR1 is SSHAT and CDR2 FNYEAQ (reference sequence). Deletions cut 1 base from V and 1 base from J, with 13 bases between. CDR3 region: CASSLGEGGRNTEAFF. In nucleotides, the CDR3 is TGTGCCAGCAGCTTAGGAGAGGGAGGCCGGAACACTGAAGCTTTCTTT.

This chain uses TRBV19 with TRBJ1-1; D ambiguous. Germline V gene lookup returns CDR1 LNHDA and CDR2 SQIVND (reference sequence). The germline V and J ends were trimmed by 5 bases and 1 base, with 14 bases remaining between them. CDR3 length: 15 amino acids. The CDR3 region is CASSSLPGANTEAFF. The CDR3 DNA sequence: TGTGCCAGTAGTTCCCTTCCGGGAGCGAACACTGAAGCTTTCTTT.